This TCR beta chain was profiled in a study of vaccination effects on CD4 cells after COVID-19. About the research overall: Participants each got two BNT162b2 or mRNA-1273 vaccine doses.

Following an approximately 10-day culture, CD4+ T cells were purified. In the cultures, half the medium was exchanged for IL-2 medium on days 3 and 7. This CDR3 is built from 11 residues. The V end was cut by 6 bases, the J end by 2 bases, with 4 bases between. The germline gives CDR1 MNHNY, CDR2 SVGAGI (reference sequence). The assay was immunoSEQ multiplex PCR, and TCRdb's table has in-frame clones only and misses some. Seen here are more than 35,000 clones, roughly two thirds observed once, and the top ten hold 4% to 4.5%. With regard to this clone: The antigen remains unidentified.

The chain recombines TRBV6-6 with TRBJ1-1; D unclear. This TCR was sampled from a human donor who received a COVID-19 vaccine. The sample consisted of CD4+ T cells from PBMCs cultured without peptide, taken before COVID-19 vaccination. The CDR3 bases are TGTGCCAGCAGCCCCAACACTGAAGCTTTCTTT. It codes for CASSPNTEAFF.